The present TCR beta chain was sequenced within a study of control samples from healthy donors and cancer patients. Method: immunoSEQ multiplex PCR; TCRdb's copy keeps in-frame clones and lacks some. The repertoire consists of about 130,000 clones, with about 90% occurring once and the leading ten covering roughly 1.9%. Germline V lookup: CDR1 SGHNT, CDR2 YYREEE (reference sequence). Trimming removed 2 bases from V and 2 bases from J, with 10 bases in between. CDR3 size: 14 residues. Sequencing used blood. The receptor was derived from a man between 18 and 35 years old in good health. The V gene is TRBV5-4, the J gene TRBJ1-1; the D is unclear. Here the CDR3 DNA reads TGTGCCAGCAGCTTAGAAGCCTTTAACACTGAAGCTTTCTTT. Protein product: CASSLEAFNTEAFF.